The entry below describes one T cell receptor (beta chain). Its antigen target is currently unknown. Qualities for individual bases were not recorded, and no much larger clone is one base off. Library generation was performed with the immunoSEQ multiplex PCR assay. TCRdb took over this immuneACCESS table, retaining in-frame rearrangements with V and J assigned. Such tables are incomplete; in checked studies, under half of the missing clones stem from an unresolved V gene, and the remainder is unexplained. Here the sample has fewer than 60,000 clones; around nine tenths occur a single time. The ten largest clonotypes hold 0.35% to 0.5% of the sample. V is cut back by 6 bases and J by 7 bases, with 18 bases in the junction unmatched. There are 16 amino acids in the CDR3, from cysteine to phenylalanine inclusive. Only CDR3 DNA remains: 48 bases, in frame from the first base. CDR1 and CDR2 were assigned from the germline V gene as MDHEN and SYDVKM.

The data derive from a study of T cell changes during pregnancy in multiple sclerosis (dated by TCRdb to between 2018 and 2021). For the study in its entirety: The study looked at changes in the T cell repertoire across pregnancy in women with multiple sclerosis.

The rearranged chain carries TRBV28 and TRBJ2-7; 7 central bases correspond to TRBD2. The receptor's source is a female donor with multiple sclerosis, enrolled in a pregnancy study. Source: CD4+ T cells from peripheral blood mononuclear cells, taken after pregnancy. CDR3 sequence: CASSPIGAGGSWEQYF. Here is the DNA: TGTGCCAGCAGCCCAATAGGGGCCGGGGGGTCGTGGGAGCAGTACTTC.